The 22 T cell receptor beta chains reported below all come from one sample, sequenced in a study of cytomegalovirus exposure and HLA in healthy donors. Both 60 Vbeta primers and 13 Jbeta primers went into the PCR. Assay: immunoSEQ multiplex PCR; the TCRdb copy retains only in-frame clones and omits some. This table holds about 170,000 clones, roughly 73% found once. Sequencing used PBMCs. Receptors originate from a female donor in good health and CMV-seronegative.

This clone occurred a few times. The chain has TRBV28 and TRBJ2-7, with 9 bases matching TRBD1. V dropped 5 bases and J dropped 8; count of bases not matched to a gene: 10. The CDR3 has 14 amino acids. The germline V gene has CDR1 MDHEN and CDR2 SYDVKM. CDR3 nucleotide sequence: TGTGCCAGCAGTCGGGACAGGGCCCCTCCCAAGCAGTACTTC. Its translation: CASSRDRAPPKQYF.

This sequence joins TRBV29-1 and TRBJ2-5; 9 bases are a match to TRBD2. From germline, CDR1 is SQVTM and CDR2 ANQGSEA. The ends lost 1 base at V and 5 bases at J; junction bases unmatched: 11. CDR3 size: 16 residues. The CDR3 nucleotides read TGCAGCGTTGAAGGCTTGGCTAGCGGGATGGTGGAGACCCAGTACTTC. Residues: CSVEGLASGMVETQYF.

This clone has just one count. The gene calls are TRBV30 and TRBJ1-1; 7 nucleotides match TRBD1. The V gene's germline CDR1 is GTSNPN and CDR2 SVGIG (reference sequence). V shed 5 bases, J shed 0 bases, and the junction held 6 bases outside the gene matches. There are 14 residues in the CDR3. DNA for the CDR3: TGTGCCTGGGAACAGGGGAGGATGAACACTGAAGCTTTCTTT. This gives the protein CAWEQGRMNTEAFF.

The V and J genes are TRBV11-2 and TRBJ2-7, with TRBD2 matching over 11 bases. J lost 1 base, V lost 2 bases, and 4 bases had no gene match. The germline V gene encodes CDR1 SGHAT and CDR2 FQNNGV. The CDR3 has 16 residues. Written as DNA, the CDR3 is TGTGCCAGCAGCTTACAGGGGACTAGCGGATCCTACGAGCAGTACTTC. Translation gives CASSLQGTSGSYEQYF.

DNA of the CDR3: TGTGCCAGCAGCCCCACAGGGGGACCCAGGAACACCATATATTTT. This encodes CASSPTGGPRNTIYF. The chain recombines TRBV7-3 with TRBJ1-3; 8 bases map to TRBD1. Losses at the gene ends were 5 bases for V and 7 bases for J; bases not matched to a gene: 10. Germline assignment: CDR1 SGHTA and CDR2 FQGTGA. This CDR3 has 15 amino acids.

The rearrangement links TRBV15 to TRBJ1-4, with a possible D match to TRBD1 (6 bases). V was cut by 7 bases and J by 4 bases, with 13 bases left in between. Germline V gives CDR1 LNHNV, CDR2 YYDKDF (reference sequence). The CDR3 length is 14 residues. The CDR3 reads CATNRAGHNEKLFF. Here the CDR3 DNA reads TGTGCCACCAACAGGGCTGGGCATAATGAAAAACTGTTTTTT. Together with reference TRBV15 and TRBJ1-4, the CDR3 gives the full variable domain: DAMVIQNPRYQVTQFGKPVTLSCSQTLNHNVMYWYQQKSSQAPKLLFHYYDKDFNNEADTPDNFQSRRPNTSFCFLDIRSPGLGDTAMYLCATNRAGHNEKLFFGSGTQLSVL.

The CDR3 DNA follows: TGTGCCAGCAGTCCCAGACAGGCACCTAATGAAAAACTGTTTTTT. It codes for CASSPRQAPNEKLFF. V gene TRBV27 combines with J gene TRBJ1-4; D possibly corresponds to TRBD1 (6 bases). Looked up from germline, CDR1 is MNHEY and CDR2 is SMNVEV (reference sequence). This CDR3 contains 15 residues. V was cut by 5 bases and J by 3 bases, with 13 bases left in between.

This clone has at least ten counts. The rearrangement links TRBV4-3 to TRBJ2-7; TRBD2 aligns across 10 bases. The ends lost 1 base at V and 1 base at J; junction bases unmatched: 4. This CDR3 comprises 16 residues. CDR1 is LGHNA and CDR2 is YSLEER in the germline V gene. CDR3 residues: CASSQGETSGSYEQYF. DNA of the CDR3: TGCGCCAGCAGCCAAGGGGAGACTAGCGGGTCCTACGAGCAGTACTTC.

The rearrangement uses TRBV7-9 and TRBJ2-1; 8 bases line up with TRBD1. The V segment lost 4 bases and the J segment 2 bases; nucleotides outside the gene matches: 4. Germline CDR1 reads SEHNR; CDR2 reads FQNEAQ (reference sequence). The CDR3 totals 15 residues. CDR3 DNA: TGTGCCAGCAGCTCACCGGGACAGGCCTACAATGAGCAGTTCTTC. Translation gives CASSSPGQAYNEQFF. Full variable domain (outside the CDR3, taken from reference TRBV7-9 and TRBJ2-1): DTGVSQNPRHKITKRGQNVTFRCDPISEHNRLYWYRQTLGQGPEFLTYFQNEAQLEKSRLLSDRFSAERPKGSFSTLEIQRTEQGDSAMYLCASSSPGQAYNEQFFGPGTRLTVL.

The chain combines TRBV18 with TRBJ1-2; no reliable D call. The ends were cut back, 2 bases at V and 8 bases at J, with 12 bases in the middle. Germline V lookup: CDR1 KGHSH, CDR2 LQKENI. The CDR3 runs to 13 residues. DNA for the CDR3: TGTGCCAGCTCACCAGACGACGTAGCCGGCTACACCTTC. This codes for CASSPDDVAGYTF. Filled out from reference TRBV18 and TRBJ1-2, the complete variable domain reads NAGVMQNPRHLVRRRGQEARLRCSPMKGHSHVYWYRQLPEEGLKFMVYLQKENIIDESGMPKERFSAEFPKEGPSILRIQQVVRGDSAAYFCASSPDDVAGYTFGSGTRLTVV.

This chain connects TRBV5-1 to TRBJ1-3; possible D gene TRBD1, 6 bases. V lost 3 bases and J 4 bases, leaving 14 bases between the germline ends. This CDR3 has 15 amino acids. Germline V CDR1 and CDR2: SGHRS, YFSETQ. Here the CDR3 DNA reads TGCGCCAGCAGCTCACAGGGATGGCTCGGAAACACCATATATTTT. Its translation is CASSSQGWLGNTIYF.

The chain uses TRBV29-1 and TRBJ2-1, with 10 bases matching TRBD1. The V segment lost 7 bases and the J segment 10 bases; nucleotides outside the gene matches: 10. The CDR3 runs to 13 residues. Looked up from germline, CDR1 is SQVTM and CDR2 is ANQGSEA. CDR3 in DNA: TGCAGCGGCGGGACAGGGGTTGCGTGGGAGCAGTTCTTC. Translated: CSGGTGVAWEQFF.

This chain uses TRBV10-3 with TRBJ2-7; 8 bases line up with TRBD1. V shed 10 bases, J shed 0 bases, and the junction held 5 bases outside the gene matches. The CDR3 loop spans 13 amino acids. Germline assignment: CDR1 ENHRY and CDR2 SYGVKD. Here the CDR3 DNA reads TGTGCCACTGGGACAGGATCCTCCTACGAGCAGTACTTC. Its protein is CATGTGSSYEQYF.

This rearrangement joins TRBV10-3 to TRBJ2-7; D uncertain. Trimming shortened V by 10 bases and J by 4 bases, and 11 bases separated the two germline ends. The CDR3 extends over 11 amino acids. Germline V gene data show CDR1 as ENHRY and CDR2 as SYGVKD. DNA for the CDR3: TGTGCCACGACTGACGGATACGAGCAGTACTTC. Translation: CATTDGYEQYF.

The chain uses TRBV30 and TRBJ2-6; a weak D match, TRBD1 (5 bases). The germline V gene has CDR1 GTSNPN and CDR2 SVGIG (reference sequence). Trimming took 4 bases from V and 2 from J, leaving 12 bases between them. This CDR3 comprises 15 residues. This chain's CDR3 is CAWTPDSTGANVLTF. The CDR3 nucleotides are TGTGCCTGGACTCCCGACAGCACTGGGGCCAACGTCCTGACTTTC.

In the case of this clone: Additional DNA sequences in this sample encode the identical CDR3. This chain uses TRBV27 with TRBJ2-1; a possible D gene is TRBD2 (5 bases). The V gene's germline CDR1 is MNHEY and CDR2 SMNVEV (reference sequence). CDR3 size: 13 residues. Trimming shortened V by 2 bases and J by 4 bases, and 6 bases separated the two germline ends. CDR3 amino acids: CASSLGGYNEQFF. The DNA for the CDR3 is TGTGCCAGCAGTTTAGGAGGTTACAATGAGCAGTTCTTC.

The chain carries TRBV21-1 and TRBJ2-7; the D call of TRBD2 is as the table states it, not checked on the DNA. TRBV21-1 is given as a pseudogene. The CDR3 consists of 12 residues. This chain's CDR3 is CASSTGTYEQYF. The CDR3 DNA is TGTGCCAGCAGCACGGGGACCTACGAGCAGTACTTC.

The V and J genes are TRBV27 and TRBJ1-2; 11 nucleotides agree with TRBD1. The germline V gene encodes CDR1 MNHEY and CDR2 SMNVEV (reference sequence). Germline trimming cut 5 bases from V and 8 bases from J; bases unmatched to any gene: 10. This CDR3 spans 15 amino acids. The CDR3 DNA is TGTGCCAGCAGTCCCCGCCGGACAGGGGGCTGGGGCTACACCTTC. This sequence encodes CASSPRRTGGWGYTF.

The rearrangement links TRBV7-9 to TRBJ2-3; 13 positions match TRBD2. V was clipped by 10 bases and J by 3 bases; unmatched bases: 4. Germline CDR1 reads SEHNR; CDR2 reads FQNEAQ (reference sequence). The CDR3 length is 14 residues. The CDR3 DNA reads as TGTGCCATCGAACTAGCGGGGGGGACAGATACGCAGTATTTT. Protein product: CAIELAGGTDTQYF.

V is TRBV21-1 and J is TRBJ2-2; the listed D gene, TRBD2, was not tested against the DNA. TRBV21-1 is tagged as a pseudogene. This CDR3 comprises 19 residues. CDR3 sequence: CASSKAFQAGGHAAGELFF. CDR3 DNA sequence: TGTGCCAGCAGCAAAGCCTTTCAAGCGGGGGGGCACGCGGCCGGGGAGCTGTTTTTT.

The chain combines TRBV5-1 with TRBJ2-1; 12 bases match TRBD2. Germline-derived CDR1 and CDR2 are SGHRS and YFSETQ. With V trimmed by 2 bases and J by 4 bases, 4 bases remained unmatched. The CDR3 extends over 16 amino acids. CDR3 nucleotides: TGCGCCAGCAGCTTCACCGGACTAGCGGGATACAATGAGCAGTTCTTC. This encodes CASSFTGLAGYNEQFF.

CDR3 coding DNA: TGTGCCAGCAGCTTAGACACCGGGACTCCAACCTACGAGCAGTACTTC. This codes for CASSLDTGTPTYEQYF. The rearrangement links TRBV11-3 to TRBJ2-7; a possible D gene is TRBD2 (6 bases). Germline lookup yields CDR1 SGHNT and CDR2 YENEEA. The length of the CDR3 is 16 residues. Trimming pared 0 bases from V and 2 bases from J, leaving 14 bases between.